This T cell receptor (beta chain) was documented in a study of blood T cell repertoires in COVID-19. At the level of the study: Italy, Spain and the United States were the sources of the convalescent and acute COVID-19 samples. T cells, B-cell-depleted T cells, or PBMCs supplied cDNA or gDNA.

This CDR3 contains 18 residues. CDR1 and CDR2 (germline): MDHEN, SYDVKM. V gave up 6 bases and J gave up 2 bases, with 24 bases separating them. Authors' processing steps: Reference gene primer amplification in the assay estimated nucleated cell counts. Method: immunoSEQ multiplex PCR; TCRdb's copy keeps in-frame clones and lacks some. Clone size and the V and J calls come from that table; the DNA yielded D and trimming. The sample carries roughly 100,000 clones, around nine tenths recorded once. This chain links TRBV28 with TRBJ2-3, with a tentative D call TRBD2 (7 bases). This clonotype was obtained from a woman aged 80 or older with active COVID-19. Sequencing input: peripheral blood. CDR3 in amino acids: CASRPASGGGPHTDTQYF. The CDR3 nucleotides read TGTGCCAGCAGGCCGGCCTCGGGGGGCGGGCCCCACACAGATACGCAGTATTTT.